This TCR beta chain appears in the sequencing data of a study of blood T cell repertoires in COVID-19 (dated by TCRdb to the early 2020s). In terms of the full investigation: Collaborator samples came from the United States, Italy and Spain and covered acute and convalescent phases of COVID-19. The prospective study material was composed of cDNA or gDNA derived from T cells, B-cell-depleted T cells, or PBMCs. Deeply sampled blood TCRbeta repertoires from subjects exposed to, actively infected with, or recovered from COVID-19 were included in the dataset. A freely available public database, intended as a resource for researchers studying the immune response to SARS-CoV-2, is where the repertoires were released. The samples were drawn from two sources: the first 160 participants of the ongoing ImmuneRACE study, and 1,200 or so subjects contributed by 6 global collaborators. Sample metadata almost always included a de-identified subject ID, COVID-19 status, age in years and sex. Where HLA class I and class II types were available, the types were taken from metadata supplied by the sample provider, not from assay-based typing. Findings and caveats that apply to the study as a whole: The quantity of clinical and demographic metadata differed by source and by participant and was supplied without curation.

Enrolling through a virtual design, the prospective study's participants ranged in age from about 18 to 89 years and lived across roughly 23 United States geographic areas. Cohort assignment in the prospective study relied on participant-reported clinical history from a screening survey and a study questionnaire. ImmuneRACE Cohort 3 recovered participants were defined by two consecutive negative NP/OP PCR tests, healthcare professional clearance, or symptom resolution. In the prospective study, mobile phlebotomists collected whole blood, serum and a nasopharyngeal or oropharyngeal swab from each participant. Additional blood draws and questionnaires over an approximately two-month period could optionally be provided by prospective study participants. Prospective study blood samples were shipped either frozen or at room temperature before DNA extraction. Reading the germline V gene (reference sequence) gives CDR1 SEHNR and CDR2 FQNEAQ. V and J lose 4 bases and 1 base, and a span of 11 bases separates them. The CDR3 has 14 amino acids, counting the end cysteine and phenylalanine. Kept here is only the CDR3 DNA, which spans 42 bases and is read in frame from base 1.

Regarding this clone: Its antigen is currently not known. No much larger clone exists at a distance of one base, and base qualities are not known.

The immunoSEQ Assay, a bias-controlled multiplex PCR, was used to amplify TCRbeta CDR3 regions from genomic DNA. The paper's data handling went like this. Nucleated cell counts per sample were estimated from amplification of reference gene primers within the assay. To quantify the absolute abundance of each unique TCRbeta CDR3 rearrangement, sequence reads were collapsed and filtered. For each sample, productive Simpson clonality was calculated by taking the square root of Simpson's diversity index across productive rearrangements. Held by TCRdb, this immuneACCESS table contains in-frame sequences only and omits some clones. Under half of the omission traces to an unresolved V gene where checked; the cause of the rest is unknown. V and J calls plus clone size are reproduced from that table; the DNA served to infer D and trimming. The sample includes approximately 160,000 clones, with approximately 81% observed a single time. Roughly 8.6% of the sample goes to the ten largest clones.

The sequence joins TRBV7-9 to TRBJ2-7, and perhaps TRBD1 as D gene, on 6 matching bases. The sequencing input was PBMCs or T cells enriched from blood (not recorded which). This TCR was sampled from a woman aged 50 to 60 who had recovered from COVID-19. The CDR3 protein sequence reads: CASSSGHSSYEQYF. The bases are TGTGCCAGCAGCTCGGGACACTCTTCCTACGAGCAGTACTTC.